The T cell receptor beta chain described here comes from a study of T cells in localized non-small cell lung cancer. Study-level points and caveats: A median approximately 61 of the top 100 tumor clones appeared in adjacent lung. Higher blood T cell density went with longer overall survival. Uninvolved adjacent lung, not tumor, had the highest T cell clonality.

The repertoire was sequenced with immunoSEQ multiplex PCR; TCRdb's copy has only in-frame clones and lacks some. Of tens of thousands of clones listed, more than 65% are singletons. Germline CDR1 SEHNR, CDR2 FQNEAQ (reference sequence). V was cut by 8 bases and J by 8 bases, with 19 bases left in between. The CDR3 has 14 amino acids. As regards this clone: Its antigen is still unknown.

The V and J genes are TRBV7-9 and TRBJ2-1, with D possibly TRBD1 on 6 matching bases. The material was peripheral blood, obtained before any cancer treatment. This receptor was identified in a male donor aged 60 or over with stage III squamous cell lung carcinoma. CDR3 loop: CASGGITGYDEQFF. The DNA for the CDR3 is TGTGCCAGCGGAGGCATCACAGGGTACGATGAGCAGTTCTTC.